This T cell receptor (beta chain) is from a study of blood T cell repertoires in COVID-19. Across the study: T cells, B-cell-depleted T cells, or PBMCs supplied cDNA or gDNA.

In the study's own analysis: Cell counts per sample came from amplifying reference gene primers. Measured with immunoSEQ multiplex PCR; TCRdb has only the in-frame clones, and not every one. V, J and clone size were drawn from that table, and D and trimming were deduced from the DNA. The sample has approximately 99,000 clones; about 90% are singletons. This clone has just one count. It was during active infection that Seattle patients were enrolled and then longitudinally followed. The CDR3 totals 15 residues. V lost 8 bases, J lost 3 bases, and 14 bases lay in between. Looked up from germline, CDR1 is MNHEY and CDR2 is SVGAGI.

The rearrangement joins TRBV6-5 to TRBJ2-6; possible D gene TRBD1, 6 bases. The origin of this receptor is a man aged 45-65 years with COVID-19, enrolled during active disease. Sequencing was done on a sample of peripheral blood. The CDR3 nucleotides read TGTGCCAGCGGAAAACAGGGAGTTGGGGCCAACGTCCTGACTTTC. This gives the protein CASGKQGVGANVLTF.